This TCR beta chain stems from a study of T-cell reconstitution after alpha-beta-depleted transplantation in children. Study-wide results and caveats: It was reported that alpha-beta T cells came from several hundred expanded graft clones (about two months after transplant).

Preparation of the TCRbeta library involved a method that used unique molecular identifiers. One entry per CDR3 protein, called by TCRdb with MiXCR from the PCR reads. Here the sample spans about 980,000 distinct CDR3 sequences, roughly 31% being singletons. Turning to this clonotype: Its antigen is still unknown.

The origin of this receptor is a boy younger than two who had a stem cell transplant for SCID, so the T cells may come from the graft donor. This specimen was PBMCs, mostly from graft donor cells, taken 360 days after TCRalphabeta/CD19-depleted stem cell transplant.

The CDR3 is CSGQGKYSYEQYF. The CDR3 DNA reads as TGCAGTGGACAGGGTAAATATTCCTACGAGCAGTACTTC. This chain links TRBV20-1 with TRBJ2-7; 7 positions agree with TRBD1. Germline V gene lookup returns CDR1 DFQATT and CDR2 SNEGSKA (reference sequence). The junction had 7 bases not matched to a gene; V was cut back by 7 bases and J by 1 base. This CDR3 comprises 13 residues.